This TCR beta chain was identified in a study of T cells after somatic rescue of genetic block. Libraries were prepared by immunoSEQ multiplex PCR; TCRdb keeps only in-frame clonotypes and omits some of them. The sample has roughly 67,000 clones, just under 95% seen once. V shed 6 bases and J shed 1 base, with 12 bases lying between them. Germline V gives CDR1 LNHDA, CDR2 SQIVND (reference sequence). The CDR3 consists of 14 residues. The rearrangement links TRBV19 to TRBJ1-1, with D maybe TRBD1 (6 bases). Sequencing was carried out using peripheral blood mononuclear cells (PBMCs). The TCR sequence derives from a man aged 35 to 55. The CDR3 DNA sequence: TGTGCCAGTAGAAGCGACAGGAGGAACACTGAAGCTTTCTTT. Amino acid sequence: CASRSDRRNTEAFF.